This entry lists 6 T cell receptor beta chains sequenced from one sample in a study of beta chain features in type 1 diabetes (dated by TCRdb to the late 2010s). To prepare the library, the immunoSEQ multiplex PCR assay was applied. The entire amount of isolated RNA was reverse transcribed using the High Capacity cDNA Reverse Transcription Kit, so the sequenced TCRB transcripts were expressed ones. TCRdb took over this immuneACCESS table, retaining in-frame rearrangements with V and J assigned. Such tables are incomplete; in checked studies, under half of the missing clones stem from an unresolved V gene, and the remainder is unexplained. This sample lists 150,000 to 200,000 clones; over 7.5% were detected once. The ten largest clones add up to about 2.1% of the sample. The source material was central memory CD4+ T cells from blood. The receptors here all came from a woman between 18 and 29 years old in good health.

This clone was seen only a few times. The chain is built from TRBV2 and TRBJ2-3; 7 bases line up with TRBD1. The length of the CDR3 is 16 residues. After removal of 4 bases from V and 2 bases from J, the junction contained 9 bases not matched to a gene. CDR1 SNHLY and CDR2 FYNNEI come from the germline V gene. The CDR3, as DNA: TGTGCCAGCAGTGCAAACGACAGGGTGGACACAGATACGCAGTATTTT. It is translated as CASSANDRVDTDTQYF.

The CDR3, as DNA: TGTGCCAGCAGTTACTCTGGGGCTAACTTAGGGGGCTACACCTTC. Translated, it gives CASSYSGANLGGYTF. J is TRBJ1-2 and V is TRBV6-6; D may be TRBD1 (5 bases). The V gene's germline CDR1 is MNHNY and CDR2 SVGAGI (reference sequence). CDR3 length: 15 residues. V was shortened by 0 bases and J by 8 bases, with 16 bases between the two germline ends.

This clone was picked up a small number of times. The CDR3, as DNA: TGTGCCACCAAGACGGGACAGGGGGCAATCACTGAAGCTTTCTTT. Residues: CATKTGQGAITEAFF. This chain uses TRBV11-2 with TRBJ1-1, with 12 bases identical to TRBD1. The CDR3 spans 15 residues. The V segment lost 10 bases and the J segment 4 bases; nucleotides outside the gene matches: 10. Germline-derived CDR1 and CDR2 are SGHAT and FQNNGV.

This clone was seen more than once but under ten times. This chain uses TRBV7-9 with TRBJ2-4, with TRBD2 matching over 9 bases. J gave up 0 bases and V 5 bases, and 2 bases lay outside the gene matches. There are 15 residues in the CDR3. Germline CDR1 reads SEHNR; CDR2 reads FQNEAQ (reference sequence). CDR3: CASSQTSGAKNIQYF. In DNA, the CDR3 is TGTGCCAGCAGCCAGACTAGCGGAGCCAAAAACATTCAGTACTTC.

The chain carries TRBV7-8 and TRBJ1-5, with TRBD1 as a possible D gene (5 bases). The germline V gene has CDR1 SGHVS and CDR2 FQNEAQ. The V gene lost 1 base and the J gene lost 4 bases, with 14 bases spanning the gap. There are 16 residues in the CDR3. CDR3 protein: CASSLEARVRNQPQHF. CDR3 coding DNA: TGTGCCAGCAGCTTAGAAGCCAGGGTAAGGAATCAGCCCCAGCATTTT. Drawing the rest from reference TRBV7-8 and TRBJ1-5, the complete variable domain is GAGVSQSPRYKVAKRGQDVALRCDPISGHVSLFWYQQALGQGPEFLTYFQNEAQLDKSGLPSDRFFAERPEGSVSTLKIQRTQQEDSAVYLCASSLEARVRNQPQHFGDGTRLSIL.

The rearrangement uses TRBV11-2 and TRBJ1-3; 8 bases map to TRBD1. The CDR3 spans 15 residues. Germline V gives CDR1 SGHAT, CDR2 FQNNGV. Trimming at V came to 4 bases and at J to 4 bases, leaving 6 bases not matched to a gene. The CDR3 is CASSSGGAGGNTIYF. The DNA for the CDR3 is TGTGCCAGCAGCTCAGGGGGCGCGGGCGGAAACACCATATATTTT. Full variable domain (outside the CDR3, taken from reference TRBV11-2 and TRBJ1-3): EAGVAQSPRYKIIEKRQSVAFWCNPISGHATLYWYQQILGQGPKLLIQFQNNGVVDDSQLPKDRFSAERLKGVDSTLKIQPAKLEDSAVYLCASSSGGAGGNTIYFGEGSWLTVV.